A single T cell receptor (beta chain) is shown here with its context. This sample was included in a study of T-cell memory formation after mild COVID-19. MiXCR, applied by TCRdb to the 5' RACE reads, yields one record per CDR3 protein. The table lists more than 110,000 distinct CDR3 sequences, roughly a quarter of them singletons. The source material was PBMCs or a T cell subset sorted from them (not recorded which). This receptor was identified in an adult woman who had mild COVID-19 (a few samples of this study predate the infection). Cell type and time point are not known.

The CDR3 DNA is TGTGCCAGCAGCTCACATTTGGGGTCAAAAACTGAAGCTTTCTTT. Residues: CASSSHLGSKTEAFF. The chain has TRBV7-9 and TRBJ1-1; D unclear. V was clipped by 4 bases and J by 5 bases, with 17 bases between them. Germline CDR1 is SEHNR and CDR2 is FQNEAQ (reference sequence). The CDR3 extends over 15 amino acids.